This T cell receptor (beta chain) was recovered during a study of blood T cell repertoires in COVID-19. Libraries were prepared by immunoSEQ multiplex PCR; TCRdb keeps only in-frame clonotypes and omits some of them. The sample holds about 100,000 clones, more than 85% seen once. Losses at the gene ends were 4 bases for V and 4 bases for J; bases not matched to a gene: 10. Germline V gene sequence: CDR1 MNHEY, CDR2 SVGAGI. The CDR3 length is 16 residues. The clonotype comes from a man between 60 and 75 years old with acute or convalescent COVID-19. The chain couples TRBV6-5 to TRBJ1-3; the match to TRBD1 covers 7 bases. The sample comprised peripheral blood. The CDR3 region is CASSLQGPQFGNTIYF. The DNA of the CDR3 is TGTGCCAGCAGTTTACAGGGGCCGCAATTCGGAAACACCATATATTTT.